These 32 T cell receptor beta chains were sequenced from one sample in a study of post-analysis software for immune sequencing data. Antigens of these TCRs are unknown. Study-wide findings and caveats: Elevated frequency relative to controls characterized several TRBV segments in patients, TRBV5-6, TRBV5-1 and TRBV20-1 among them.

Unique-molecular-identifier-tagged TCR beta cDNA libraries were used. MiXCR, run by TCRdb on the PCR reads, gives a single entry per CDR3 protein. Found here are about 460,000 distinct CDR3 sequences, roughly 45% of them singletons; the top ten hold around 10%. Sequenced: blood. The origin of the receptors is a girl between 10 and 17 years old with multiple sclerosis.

CDR3 bases: TGTGCCAGCAGCTTAGAGGCGGGCACAGGACCCTACGAGCAGTACTTC. Translation: CASSLEAGTGPYEQYF. The rearrangement links TRBV7-8 to TRBJ2-7; D tentatively reads TRBD1 or TRBD2 (5 bases each). The germline V gene has CDR1 SGHVS and CDR2 FQNEAQ. The CDR3 is 16 amino acids. The germline V and J ends were trimmed by 1 base and 2 bases, with 15 bases remaining between them.

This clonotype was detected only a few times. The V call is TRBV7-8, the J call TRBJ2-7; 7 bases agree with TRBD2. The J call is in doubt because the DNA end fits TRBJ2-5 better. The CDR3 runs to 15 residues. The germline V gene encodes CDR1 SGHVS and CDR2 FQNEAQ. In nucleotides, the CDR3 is TGTGCCAGCAGCTTAGTTGCGGGGGATTCGGAGACCCAGTACTTC. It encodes CASSLVAGDSETQYF.

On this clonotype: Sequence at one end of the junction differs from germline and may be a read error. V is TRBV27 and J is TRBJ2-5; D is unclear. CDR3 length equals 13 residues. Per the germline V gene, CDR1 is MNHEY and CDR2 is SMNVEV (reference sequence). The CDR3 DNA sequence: TGTGCCGGCAGTTTTACCGAACGGGAGACCCAGTACTTC. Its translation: CAGSFTERETQYF.

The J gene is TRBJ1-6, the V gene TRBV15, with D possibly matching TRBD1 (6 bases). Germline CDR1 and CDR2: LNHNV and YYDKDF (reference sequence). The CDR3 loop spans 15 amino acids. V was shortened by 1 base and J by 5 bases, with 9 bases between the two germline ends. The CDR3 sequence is CATSRGQGNNSPLHF. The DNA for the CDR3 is TGTGCCACCAGCAGAGGTCAGGGGAATAATTCACCCCTCCACTTT.

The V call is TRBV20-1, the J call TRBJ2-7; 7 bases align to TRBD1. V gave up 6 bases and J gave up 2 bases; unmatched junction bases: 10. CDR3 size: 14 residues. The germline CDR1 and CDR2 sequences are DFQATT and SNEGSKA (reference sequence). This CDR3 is CSANAGTAPYEQYF. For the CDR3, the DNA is TGCAGTGCCAATGCCGGGACAGCCCCCTACGAGCAGTACTTC.

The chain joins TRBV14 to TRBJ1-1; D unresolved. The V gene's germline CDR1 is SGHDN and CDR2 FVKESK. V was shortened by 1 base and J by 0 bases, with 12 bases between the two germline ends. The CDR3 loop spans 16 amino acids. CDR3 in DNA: TGTGCCAGCAGCCAAGGTGGGATCCACATGAACACTGAAGCTTTCTTT. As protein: CASSQGGIHMNTEAFF.

CDR3 residues: CSVLLDVSYEQYF. In nucleotides, the CDR3 is TGCAGTGTCCTCTTGGATGTCTCCTACGAGCAGTACTTC. V and J are TRBV20-1 and TRBJ2-4; D not certain. The DNA end is more similar to TRBJ2-7, so the J call may be wrong. The CDR3 loop spans 13 amino acids. The germline gives CDR1 DFQATT, CDR2 SNEGSKA (reference sequence).

The CDR3 DNA follows: TGTGCCAGCAGTCTACAGGGGCAACAAGAGACCCAGTACTTC. It specifies CASSLQGQQETQYF. This sequence joins TRBV6-5 and TRBJ2-5; 7 bases fit TRBD1. CDR1 and CDR2 from the germline V gene are MNHEY and SVGAGI. CDR3 size: 14 residues. The junction had 5 bases not matched to a gene; V was cut back by 5 bases and J by 2 bases.

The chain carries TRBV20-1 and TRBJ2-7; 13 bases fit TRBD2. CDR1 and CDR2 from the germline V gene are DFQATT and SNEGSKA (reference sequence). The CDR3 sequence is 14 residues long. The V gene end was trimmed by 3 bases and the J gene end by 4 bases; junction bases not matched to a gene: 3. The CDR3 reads CSARGLAGRYEQYF. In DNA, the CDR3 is TGCAGTGCTAGGGGACTAGCGGGGCGATACGAGCAGTACTTC.

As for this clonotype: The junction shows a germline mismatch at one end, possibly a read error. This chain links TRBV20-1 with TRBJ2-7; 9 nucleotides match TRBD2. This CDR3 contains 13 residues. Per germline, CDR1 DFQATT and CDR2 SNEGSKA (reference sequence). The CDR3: CSASPGLAYERYF. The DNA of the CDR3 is TGCAGTGCTAGCCCGGGACTAGCCTACGAGCGGTACTTC.

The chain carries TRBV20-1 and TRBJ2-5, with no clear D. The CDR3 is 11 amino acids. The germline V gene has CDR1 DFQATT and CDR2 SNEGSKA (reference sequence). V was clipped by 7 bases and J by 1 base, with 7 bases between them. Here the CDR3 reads CSVVIQETQYF. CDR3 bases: TGCAGTGTTGTGATCCAAGAGACCCAGTACTTC.

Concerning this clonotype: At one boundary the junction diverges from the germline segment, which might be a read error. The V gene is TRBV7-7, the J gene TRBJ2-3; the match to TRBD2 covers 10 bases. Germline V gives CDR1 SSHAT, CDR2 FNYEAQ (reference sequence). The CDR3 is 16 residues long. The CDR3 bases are TGTGCTAGCAGCTTAGGGGCTAGCGGGAGTACAGGTACGCAGTATTTT. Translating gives CASSLGASGSTGTQYF.

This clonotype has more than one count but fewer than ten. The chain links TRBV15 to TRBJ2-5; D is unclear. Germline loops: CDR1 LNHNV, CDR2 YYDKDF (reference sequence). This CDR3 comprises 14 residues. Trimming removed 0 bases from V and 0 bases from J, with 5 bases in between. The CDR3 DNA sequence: TGTGCCACCAGCAGAGACTCGTACCAAGAGACCCAGTACTTC. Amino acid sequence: CATSRDSYQETQYF.

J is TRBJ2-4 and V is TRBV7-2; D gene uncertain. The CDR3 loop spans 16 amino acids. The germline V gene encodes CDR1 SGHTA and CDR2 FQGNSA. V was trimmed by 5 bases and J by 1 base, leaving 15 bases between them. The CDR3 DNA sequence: TGTGCCAGCAGCCCCCCGGGCCTCCTGGCCAAAAACATTCAGTACTTC. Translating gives CASSPPGLLAKNIQYF.

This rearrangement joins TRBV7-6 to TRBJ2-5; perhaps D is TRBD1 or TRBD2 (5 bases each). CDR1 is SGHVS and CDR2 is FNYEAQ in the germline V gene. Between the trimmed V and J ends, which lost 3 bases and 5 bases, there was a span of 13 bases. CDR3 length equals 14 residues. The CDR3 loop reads CASSFNPREETQYF. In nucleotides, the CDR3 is TGTGCCAGCAGCTTCAACCCCAGGGAGGAGACCCAGTACTTC.

The CDR3 DNA sequence: TGTGCCAGCACTAGGGTCTACTACGAGCAGTACTTC. Translation: CASTRVYYEQYF. The chain links TRBV6-2 or TRBV6-3 to TRBJ2-5, with unresolved D. TRBJ2-7 explains the end of the DNA better; the J call may be wrong. This CDR3 is 12 amino acids long. Germline V gene lookup returns CDR1 MNHEY and CDR2 SVGEGT.

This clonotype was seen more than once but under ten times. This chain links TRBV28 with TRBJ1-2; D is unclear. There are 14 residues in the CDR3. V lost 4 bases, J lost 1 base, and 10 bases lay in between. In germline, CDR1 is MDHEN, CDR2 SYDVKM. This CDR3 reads CASSSGPLNYGYTF. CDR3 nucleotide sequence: TGTGCCAGCAGTTCCGGACCCCTTAACTATGGCTACACCTTC.

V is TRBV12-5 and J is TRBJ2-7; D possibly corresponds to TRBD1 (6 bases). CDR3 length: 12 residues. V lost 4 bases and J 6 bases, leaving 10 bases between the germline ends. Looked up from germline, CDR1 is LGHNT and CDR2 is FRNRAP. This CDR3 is CASGSLQGEQYF. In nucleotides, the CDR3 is TGTGCTAGTGGTTCGCTACAGGGCGAGCAGTACTTC.

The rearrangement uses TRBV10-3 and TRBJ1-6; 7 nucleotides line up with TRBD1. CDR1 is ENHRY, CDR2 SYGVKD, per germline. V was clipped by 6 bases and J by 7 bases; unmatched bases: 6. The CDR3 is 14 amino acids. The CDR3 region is CAIRGDRENSPLHF. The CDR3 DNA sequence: TGTGCCATCAGGGGCGACAGGGAGAATTCACCCCTCCACTTT.

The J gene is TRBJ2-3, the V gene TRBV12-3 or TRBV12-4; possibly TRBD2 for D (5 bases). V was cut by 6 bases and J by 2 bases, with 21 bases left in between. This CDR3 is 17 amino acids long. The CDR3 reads CASSRKYTGMSTDTQYF. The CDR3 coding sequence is TGTGCCAGCAGCCGAAAATATACCGGGATGTCCACAGATACGCAGTATTTT.

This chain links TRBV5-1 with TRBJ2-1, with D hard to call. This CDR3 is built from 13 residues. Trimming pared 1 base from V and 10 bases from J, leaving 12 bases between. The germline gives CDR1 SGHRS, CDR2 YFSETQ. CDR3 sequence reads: CASSLYNGGEQFF. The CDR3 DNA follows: TGCGCCAGCAGCTTGTATAACGGTGGGGAGCAGTTCTTC.

The CDR3 region is CASSFTSQTSTDTQYF. In nucleotides, the CDR3 is TGTGCCAGCAGTTTTACTAGTCAGACTAGCACAGATACGCAGTATTTT. This rearrangement joins TRBV6-2 or TRBV6-3 to TRBJ2-3; the D gene is possibly TRBD2 (5 bases). CDR1 is MNHEY, CDR2 SVGEGT, per germline. The CDR3 runs 16 residues. V lost 4 bases, J lost 0 bases, and 14 bases lay in between.

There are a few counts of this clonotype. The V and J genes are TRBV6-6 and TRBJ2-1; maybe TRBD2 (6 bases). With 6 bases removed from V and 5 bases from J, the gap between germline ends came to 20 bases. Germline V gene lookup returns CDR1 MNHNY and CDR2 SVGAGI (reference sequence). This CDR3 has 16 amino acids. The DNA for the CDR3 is TGTGCCAGCAGGATTTCCCCCGCCGGGGGTAACAATGAGCAGTTCTTC. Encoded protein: CASRISPAGGNNEQFF.

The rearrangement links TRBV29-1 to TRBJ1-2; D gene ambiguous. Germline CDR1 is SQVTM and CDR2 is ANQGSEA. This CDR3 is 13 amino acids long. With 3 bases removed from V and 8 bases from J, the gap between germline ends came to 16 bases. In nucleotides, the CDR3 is TGCAGCGTTGATCAGGCGGCTGTGCGAGGCTACACCTTC. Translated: CSVDQAAVRGYTF.

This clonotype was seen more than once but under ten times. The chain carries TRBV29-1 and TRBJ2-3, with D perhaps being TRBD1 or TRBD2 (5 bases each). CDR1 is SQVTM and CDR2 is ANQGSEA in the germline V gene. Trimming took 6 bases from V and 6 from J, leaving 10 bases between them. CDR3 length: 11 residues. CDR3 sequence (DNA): TGCAGCGTCGAGGGGTTGGATACGCAGTATTTT. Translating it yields CSVEGLDTQYF.

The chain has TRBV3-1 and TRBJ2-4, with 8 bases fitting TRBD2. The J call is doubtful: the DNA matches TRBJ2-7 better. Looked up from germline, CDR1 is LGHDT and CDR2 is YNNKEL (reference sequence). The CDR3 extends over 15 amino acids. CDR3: CASRAGAGGPYEQYF. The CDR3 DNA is TGTGCCAGCAGAGCAGGGGCGGGAGGACCCTACGAGCAGTACTTC.

In nucleotides, the CDR3 is TGTGCCAGCAGCAAAGTGGCGAGGGTATCCTACGAGCAGTACTTC. Translation gives CASSKVARVSYEQYF. The chain joins TRBV21-1 to TRBJ2-7; the table's TRBD2 call for D was not verified on the DNA. TRBV21-1 is assigned pseudogene status. The CDR3 extends over 15 amino acids.

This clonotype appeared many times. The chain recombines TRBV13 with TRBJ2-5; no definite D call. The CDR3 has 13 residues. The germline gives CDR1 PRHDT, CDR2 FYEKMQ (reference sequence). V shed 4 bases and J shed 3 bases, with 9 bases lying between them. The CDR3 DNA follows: TGTGCCAGCAGCTCTGGACGGGAAGAGACCCAGTACTTC. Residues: CASSSGREETQYF. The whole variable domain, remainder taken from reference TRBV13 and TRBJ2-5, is AAGVIQSPRHLIKEKRETATLKCYPIPRHDTVYWYQQGPGQDPQFLISFYEKMQSDKGSIPDRFSAQQFSDYHSELNMSSLELGDSALYFCASSSGREETQYFGPGTRLLVL.

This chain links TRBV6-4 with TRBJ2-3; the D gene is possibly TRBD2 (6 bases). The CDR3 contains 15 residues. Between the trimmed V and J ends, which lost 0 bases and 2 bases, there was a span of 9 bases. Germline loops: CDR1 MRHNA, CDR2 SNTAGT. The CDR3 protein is CASSDSVADTDTQYF. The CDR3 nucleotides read TGTGCCAGCAGTGACTCGGTAGCGGACACAGATACGCAGTATTTT.

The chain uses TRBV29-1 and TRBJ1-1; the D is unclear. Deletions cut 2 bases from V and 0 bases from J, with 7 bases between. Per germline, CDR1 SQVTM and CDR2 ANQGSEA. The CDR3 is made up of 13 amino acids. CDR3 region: CSVERVMNTEAFF. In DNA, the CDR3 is TGCAGCGTTGAACGGGTTATGAACACTGAAGCTTTCTTT.

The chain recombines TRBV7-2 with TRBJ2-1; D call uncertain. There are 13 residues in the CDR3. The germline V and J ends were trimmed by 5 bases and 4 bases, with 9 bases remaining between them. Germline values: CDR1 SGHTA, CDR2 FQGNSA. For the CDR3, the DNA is TGTGCCAGCAGCCCCGTCATGTACAATGAGCAGTTCTTC. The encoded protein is CASSPVMYNEQFF.

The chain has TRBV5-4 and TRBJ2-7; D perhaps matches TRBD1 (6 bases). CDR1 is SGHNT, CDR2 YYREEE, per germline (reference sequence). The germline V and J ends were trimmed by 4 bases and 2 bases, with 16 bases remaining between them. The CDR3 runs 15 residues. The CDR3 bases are TGTGCCAGCAGCCGTCCAGGGGTCGATACCTACGAGCAGTACTTC. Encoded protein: CASSRPGVDTYEQYF.